Below are 4 T cell receptor beta chains sequenced from a single sample in a study of early stage breast cancer tumors. Measured with immunoSEQ multiplex PCR; TCRdb has only the in-frame clones, and not every one. The sample records 60,000 to 80,000 clones, around 80% being singletons. Input material: blood. These receptors came from a person in their sixties or seventies with breast cancer.

The V and J genes are TRBV7-2 and TRBJ2-7; possibly TRBD2 for D (6 bases). Trimming left V 1 base short and J 2 bases short, with 9 bases between. In germline, CDR1 is SGHTA, CDR2 FQGNSA. The CDR3 extends over 14 amino acids. DNA of the CDR3: TGTGCCAGCAGCTTAGTGGGGGGTGCCTACGAGCAGTACTTC. Amino acids: CASSLVGGAYEQYF. Using reference TRBV7-2 and TRBJ2-7 for the parts outside the CDR3, the full variable domain is GAGVSQSPSNKVTEKGKDVELRCDPISGHTALYWYRQSLGQGLEFLIYFQGNSAPDKSGLPSDRFSAERTGGSVSTLTIQRTQQEDSAVYLCASSLVGGAYEQYFGPGTRLTVT.

The chain couples TRBV6-4 to TRBJ1-1; weak D call: TRBD1 (5 bases). The germline V gene encodes CDR1 MRHNA and CDR2 SNTAGT. CDR3 length: 13 residues. Trimming left V 0 bases short and J 9 bases short, with 11 bases between. The CDR3 DNA follows: TGTGCCAGCAGTGACTCTTTTGGGGGGAAAGCTTTCTTT. It codes for CASSDSFGGKAFF.

The V and J genes are TRBV6-1 and TRBJ2-7, with TRBD1 identical over 8 bases. Germline values: CDR1 MNHNS, CDR2 SASEGT. The ends lost 11 bases at V and 2 bases at J; junction bases unmatched: 11. The CDR3 loop spans 14 amino acids. The CDR3 DNA is TGTGCCTCCCGCAGGGGGCTCCCCCCCTACGAGCAGTACTTC. This codes for CASRRGLPPYEQYF.

CDR3 nucleotide sequence: TGTGCCAGAAGCTTGGTCAAGGGGTCGGGGCCCCTCCACTTT. Protein product: CARSLVKGSGPLHF. V and J are TRBV5-3 and TRBJ1-6; D perhaps matches TRBD1 (5 bases). TRBV5-3 is marked as an open reading frame, function uncertain. This CDR3 has 14 residues. V was clipped by 0 bases and J by 13 bases, with 14 bases between them.